The 30 T cell receptor beta chains below come from one sample, sequenced in a study of cytomegalovirus exposure and HLA in healthy donors. In the PCR, 60 Vbeta and 13 Jbeta primers were used. TCRdb's table, derived via immunoSEQ multiplex PCR, lists solely in-frame clones and lacks some. The top ten hold 8% to 13% of the sample, which has under 110,000 clones, over 70% seen once. The sample comprised PBMCs. The receptor set was obtained from a man aged 45-65 years in good health and CMV-seronegative.

The gene calls are TRBV28 and TRBJ1-2, with a possible D match to TRBD1 (5 bases). V was cut by 5 bases and J by 8 bases, with 12 bases left in between. CDR3 length equals 12 residues. CDR1 is MDHEN, CDR2 SYDVKM, per germline. CDR3 nucleotides: TGTGCCAGCAGTGGTTTGGGGCAAGGCTACACCTTC. It specifies CASSGLGQGYTF.

This chain uses TRBV30 with TRBJ2-2, with 7 bases lining up with TRBD1. CDR1 and CDR2 from the germline V gene are GTSNPN and SVGIG (reference sequence). J was trimmed by 0 bases and V by 8 bases; bases with no gene match: 9. This CDR3 has 15 residues. CDR3 sequence reads: CATGAPISNTGELFF. CDR3 DNA: TGTGCCACAGGGGCCCCTATTTCGAACACCGGGGAGCTGTTTTTT. Filled out from reference TRBV30 and TRBJ2-2, the complete variable domain reads SQTIHQWPATLVQPVGSPLSLECTVEGTSNPNLYWYRQAAGRGLQLLFYSVGIGQISSEVPQNLSASRPQDRQFILSSKKLLLSDSGFYLCATGAPISNTGELFFGEGSRLTVL.

The chain recombines TRBV4-1 with TRBJ2-1; 9 bases line up with TRBD2. The germline V gene has CDR1 MGHRA and CDR2 YSYEKL. CDR3 size: 15 residues. Trimming took 4 bases from V and 9 from J; bases not matched to a gene: 10. CDR3 sequence (DNA): TGCGCCAGCAGCCTTGGGGGGGCGGGAGGGGGTGAGCAGTTCTTC. Translation gives CASSLGGAGGGEQFF.

The CDR3 DNA sequence: TGCGCCAGCAGCTTGGCACAGGGGGCATGGGAGCAGTACTTC. The encoded protein is CASSLAQGAWEQYF. The rearrangement uses TRBV5-1 and TRBJ2-7, with TRBD1 identical over 9 bases. The V segment lost 0 bases and the J segment 7 bases; nucleotides outside the gene matches: 5. The CDR3 runs to 14 residues. CDR1 and CDR2 (germline): SGHRS, YFSETQ.

This clone was seen a single time. The V call is TRBV2, the J call TRBJ2-3; 10 positions agree with TRBD2. Germline V gene lookup returns CDR1 SNHLY and CDR2 FYNNEI. V trimming: 10 bases; J trimming: 6 bases; junction bases outside the gene matches: 13. CDR3 length: 15 amino acids. CDR3 residues: CANRAGTSDFDTQYF. The CDR3 coding sequence is TGTGCCAACAGAGCCGGGACTAGCGATTTTGATACGCAGTATTTT.

This rearrangement joins TRBV6-5 to TRBJ1-2, with a possible D match to TRBD1 (6 bases). Germline V gene sequence: CDR1 MNHEY, CDR2 SVGAGI. The CDR3 has 14 residues. Trimming stripped 0 bases from V and 8 bases from J, with 13 bases between. As DNA, the CDR3 is TGTGCCAGCAGTTACTCGACGGGGCAGGGGGGCTACACCTTC. Translating it yields CASSYSTGQGGYTF.

V and J are TRBV6-1 and TRBJ2-7; 12 positions match TRBD2. The CDR3 loop spans 15 amino acids. In germline, CDR1 is MNHNS, CDR2 SASEGT. V lost 7 bases to trimming and J lost 5 bases; unmatched junction nucleotides: 9. The CDR3 coding sequence is TGTGCCAGCACCACCGGACTAGCGGGAAATGACGAGCAGTACTTC. Translating gives CASTTGLAGNDEQYF.

This chain links TRBV7-2 with TRBJ2-5; D uncertain. CDR1 is SGHTA, CDR2 FQGNSA, per germline. Trimming removed 1 base from V and 5 bases from J, with 8 bases in between. CDR3 size: 13 residues. The CDR3 reads CASSLERRETQYF. In DNA, the CDR3 is TGTGCCAGCAGCTTAGAGAGGCGGGAGACCCAGTACTTC.

J is TRBJ1-4 and V is TRBV27; 7 nucleotides line up with TRBD1. The ends lost 4 bases at V and 8 bases at J; junction bases unmatched: 7. CDR1 is MNHEY, CDR2 SMNVEV, per germline (reference sequence). CDR3 size: 14 residues. The CDR3 sequence is CASSSNRGGEKLFF. The CDR3 nucleotides read TGTGCCAGCAGTTCTAACAGGGGTGGAGAAAAACTGTTTTTT.

This sequence joins TRBV6-1 and TRBJ1-6; no firm D call. There are 14 residues in the CDR3. Germline CDR1 is MNHNS and CDR2 is SASEGT. Trimming removed 2 bases from V and 8 bases from J, with 10 bases in between. CDR3: CASSESGEYSPLHF. CDR3 DNA sequence: TGTGCCAGCAGTGAATCCGGGGAGTATTCACCCCTCCACTTT.

The V and J genes are TRBV9 and TRBJ2-5; tentative D call: TRBD2 (5 bases). Trimming took 4 bases from V and 7 from J, leaving 14 bases between them. This CDR3 region has 13 residues. The germline V gene encodes CDR1 SGDLS and CDR2 YYNGEE. Here the CDR3 reads CASSTQGRGTQYF. CDR3 in DNA: TGTGCCAGCAGCACGCAAGGACGGGGGACCCAGTACTTC.

This clone was seen only once. This sequence joins TRBV30 and TRBJ1-3; 8 nucleotides agree with TRBD1. This CDR3 has 14 residues. The germline gives CDR1 GTSNPN, CDR2 SVGIG (reference sequence). The J segment lost 0 bases and the V segment lost 8 bases, leaving 6 bases of the junction unmatched. CDR3 nucleotides: TGTGCCATTCAGGGGGCGAGCTCTGGAAACACCATATATTTT. Translated: CAIQGASSGNTIYF.

The V and J genes are TRBV19 and TRBJ1-4, with TRBD1 matching over 8 bases. Germline values: CDR1 LNHDA, CDR2 SQIVND (reference sequence). V trimming: 4 bases; J trimming: 3 bases; junction bases outside the gene matches: 4. The CDR3 length is 15 residues. The CDR3 is CASSTNRGANEKLFF. CDR3 bases: TGTGCCAGTAGTACCAACAGGGGGGCTAATGAAAAACTGTTTTTT.

V is TRBV6-1 and J is TRBJ2-1, with TRBD1 matching over 7 bases. The CDR3 totals 15 residues. V lost 6 bases and J lost 6; bases outside the gene matches: 11. In germline, CDR1 is MNHNS, CDR2 SASEGT. CDR3 amino acids: CASRAPGQTFNEQFF. The CDR3 DNA reads as TGTGCCAGCAGGGCTCCGGGACAGACGTTCAATGAGCAGTTCTTC.

A word on this clone: The junction departs from germline at one end; a sequencing error may be responsible. The V gene is TRBV7-9, the J gene TRBJ1-1, with D perhaps matching TRBD1 (5 bases). Germline lookup yields CDR1 SEHNR and CDR2 FQNEAQ (reference sequence). This CDR3 region has 16 residues. CDR3: CSSSLALVGRGAEAFF. CDR3 sequence (DNA): TGTTCCAGCAGCTTAGCCCTAGTGGGAAGGGGCGCTGAAGCTTTCTTT.

The chain combines TRBV7-6 with TRBJ2-5; D not certain. The CDR3 is made up of 12 amino acids. Germline V gives CDR1 SGHVS, CDR2 FNYEAQ. The germline V and J ends were trimmed by 5 bases and 2 bases, with 6 bases remaining between them. The CDR3 is CASSIPQETQYF. CDR3 nucleotides: TGTGCCAGCAGCATTCCGCAAGAGACCCAGTACTTC.

This clone has more than one count but fewer than ten. The chain has TRBV2 and TRBJ2-1, with 11 bases aligning to TRBD1. With V trimmed by 6 bases and J by 5 bases, 3 bases remained unmatched. There are 14 residues in the CDR3. Germline V gene data show CDR1 as SNHLY and CDR2 as FYNNEI. DNA of the CDR3: TGTGCCAGCAGCCGGGACAGGGGGAACAATGAGCAGTTCTTC. It yields the protein CASSRDRGNNEQFF.

This chain uses TRBV5-6 with TRBJ2-2; D possibly corresponds to TRBD1 (6 bases). In germline, CDR1 is SGHDT, CDR2 YYEEEE. The CDR3 is 15 amino acids. V lost 1 base, J lost 3 bases, and 10 bases lay in between. This chain's CDR3 is CASSLTGIYTGELFF. DNA of the CDR3: TGTGCCAGCAGCTTGACAGGGATATACACCGGGGAGCTGTTTTTT.

J is TRBJ2-3 and V is TRBV19; D perhaps matches TRBD2 (6 bases). The V and J ends lost 3 bases and 0 bases respectively, with 10 bases between them. This CDR3 contains 15 residues. Germline assignment: CDR1 LNHDA and CDR2 SQIVND (reference sequence). CDR3 sequence: CASSIGLASTDTQYF. For the CDR3, the DNA is TGTGCCAGTAGTATCGGGCTAGCGAGCACAGATACGCAGTATTTT.

This chain uses TRBV27 with TRBJ1-1, with TRBD1 matching over 10 bases. CDR1 and CDR2 (germline): MNHEY, SMNVEV (reference sequence). This CDR3 has 13 amino acids. Germline trimming cut 8 bases from V and 10 bases from J; bases unmatched to any gene: 10. The CDR3: CASGTGAFPRAFF. CDR3 coding DNA: TGTGCCAGCGGGACAGGGGCATTCCCGAGAGCTTTCTTT.

This clone was observed a handful of times. J is TRBJ1-2 and V is TRBV7-6; 7 bases map to TRBD1. The V gene's germline CDR1 is SGHVS and CDR2 FNYEAQ. The CDR3 is 13 amino acids. V shed 1 base and J 4 bases; nucleotides not matched to a gene: 0. The CDR3 DNA reads TGTGCCAGCAGCTTAGGACAGGGCTATGGCTACACCTTC. Its translation is CASSLGQGYGYTF. The variable domain in full, with the rest retrieved from reference TRBV7-6 and TRBJ1-2, is GAGVSQSPRYKVTKRGQDVALRCDPISGHVSLYWYRQALGQGPEFLTYFNYEAQQDKSGLPNDRFSAERPEGSISTLTIQRTEQRDSAMYRCASSLGQGYGYTFGSGTRLTVV.

There are a few counts of this clone. One junction end disagrees with the germline gene, perhaps due to a read error. The rearrangement uses TRBV10-2 and TRBJ2-7; 10 bases line up with TRBD1. Germline V gene data show CDR1 as WSHSY and CDR2 as SAAADI. The CDR3 loop spans 13 amino acids. DNA of the CDR3: TGCGCCAGCAGTGAGAGACAGGGGGCGGTTATACACTTC. Protein sequence: CASSERQGAVIHF.

This chain uses TRBV29-1 with TRBJ1-1, with D perhaps matching TRBD1 (6 bases). V was shortened by 6 bases and J by 5 bases, with 16 bases between the two germline ends. Germline values: CDR1 SQVTM, CDR2 ANQGSEA. The CDR3 loop spans 13 amino acids. In nucleotides, the CDR3 is TGCAGCGTGTCGGGAGGGGGGCCAACTGAAGCTTTCTTT. Its translation is CSVSGGGPTEAFF.

The V call is TRBV7-2, the J call TRBJ2-2; D remains unclear. The V end lost 5 bases, the J end lost 0 bases, and 13 bases lay between the germline ends. CDR1 is SGHTA, CDR2 FQGNSA, per germline. This CDR3 has 16 amino acids. This chain's CDR3 is CASSPRSYTNTGELFF. CDR3 coding DNA: TGTGCCAGCAGCCCCCGAAGCTATACGAACACCGGGGAGCTGTTTTTT.

V gene TRBV30 combines with J gene TRBJ2-1, with D tentatively TRBD2 (6 bases). This CDR3 spans 13 amino acids. Per the germline V gene, CDR1 is GTSNPN and CDR2 is SVGIG (reference sequence). The ends were cut back, 1 base at V and 4 bases at J, with 8 bases in the middle. The DNA of the CDR3 is TGTGCCTGGAGTGGGGCGGGGTACAATGAGCAGTTCTTC. Encoded protein: CAWSGAGYNEQFF.

The chain is built from TRBV7-3 and TRBJ2-3; D might be TRBD1 (5 bases). Germline-derived CDR1 and CDR2 are SGHTA and FQGTGA. Between the trimmed V and J ends, which lost 5 bases and 0 bases, there was a span of 15 bases. The CDR3 loop spans 16 amino acids. The CDR3 coding sequence is TGTGCCAGCAGCATCGGACAAAACCCTAGCACAGATACGCAGTATTTT. Its protein is CASSIGQNPSTDTQYF.

Points on this clone: Its ends do not fully match the called genes, so a read error is possible. The J gene is TRBJ1-1, the V gene TRBV28, with TRBD1 identical over 7 bases. Germline V gene data show CDR1 as MDHEN and CDR2 as SYDVKM. This CDR3 comprises 11 residues. CDR3 DNA sequence: TGTGCCAGCAGAAACGACAGGGTGATACTCTTT. It codes for CASRNDRVILF.

The rearrangement joins TRBV30 to TRBJ1-3; D gene unclear. V lost 0 bases and J 1 base, leaving 4 bases between the germline ends. CDR1 and CDR2 (germline): GTSNPN, SVGIG (reference sequence). The CDR3 covers 13 residues. CDR3 loop: CAWSVKSGNTIYF. The CDR3 DNA follows: TGTGCCTGGAGTGTTAAATCTGGAAACACCATATATTTT. Full variable domain (outside the CDR3, taken from reference TRBV30 and TRBJ1-3): SQTIHQWPATLVQPVGSPLSLECTVEGTSNPNLYWYRQAAGRGLQLLFYSVGIGQISSEVPQNLSASRPQDRQFILSSKKLLLSDSGFYLCAWSVKSGNTIYFGEGSWLTVV.

This chain uses TRBV27 with TRBJ2-7, with D hard to call. Trimming shortened V by 5 bases and J by 1 base, and 12 bases separated the two germline ends. Germline CDR1 is MNHEY and CDR2 is SMNVEV (reference sequence). The CDR3 is 14 amino acids. CDR3: CASSRVAPSYEQYF. For the CDR3, the DNA is TGTGCCAGCAGTCGGGTCGCGCCTTCCTACGAGCAGTACTTC.

This rearrangement joins TRBV27 to TRBJ2-7, with D unresolved. The CDR3 length is 15 residues. Germline V lookup: CDR1 MNHEY, CDR2 SMNVEV (reference sequence). V lost 1 base to trimming and J lost 2 bases, with 12 bases between them. CDR3 protein: CASSLFSTTPYEQYF. The CDR3 nucleotides are TGTGCCAGCAGTTTATTTTCCACAACCCCCTACGAGCAGTACTTC.